This TCR beta chain was recorded in a study of identical twins. Study findings and constraints: Excess low generation probability was seen in twin-shared out-of-frame alpha sequences.

TCRdb called the 5' RACE reads again in MiXCR, with one record for every CDR3 protein. The table has hundreds of thousands of distinct CDR3 sequences, roughly 18% seen once; the top ten hold about an eighth. This CDR3 is built from 16 residues. Trimming took off 6 bases at V and 0 bases at J, with 15 bases between the two ends. Germline lookup yields CDR1 SEHNR and CDR2 FQNEAQ (reference sequence). With regard to this clonotype: Its specificity is unknown.

These records were also assigned to another study, of T cells expressing NK-cell markers. That source notes: Similarly, these clonotypes led the CD3+CD56-NKG2C+ fraction as well in a few donors. It is unclear if expanded NKG2C-expressing clones target HCMV antigens.

Sequenced sample: PBMCs. This clonotype was obtained from a woman between 18 and 29 years old in good health. This sequence joins TRBV7-9 and TRBJ1-3; D is possibly TRBD1 (6 bases). CDR3 sequence reads: CASSPWTATSGNTIYF. For the CDR3, the DNA is TGTGCCAGCAGTCCGTGGACAGCGACCTCTGGAAACACCATATATTTT.